The 18 T cell receptor beta chains below were found in one sample sequenced in a study of blood T cell repertoires in COVID-19. Using immunoSEQ multiplex PCR, the repertoire was profiled, and TCRdb retains in-frame clones only, with some absent. The repertoire holds about 500,000 clones, with roughly nine tenths as singletons. Sequencing was carried out using peripheral blood. These receptors originate from a young man with COVID-19, enrolled during active disease.

This chain joins TRBV30 and TRBJ1-6; D is unresolved. CDR1 GTSNPN and CDR2 SVGIG come from the germline V gene (reference sequence). The CDR3 is 13 amino acids. V was cut by 4 bases and J by 9 bases, with 13 bases left in between. The DNA of the CDR3 is TGTGCCTGGACCGAGGGTGGTGGTTCACCCCTCCACTTT. Protein: CAWTEGGGSPLHF.

The chain combines TRBV7-3 with TRBJ1-3; tentative D call: TRBD1 (6 bases). Trimming took 5 bases from V and 4 from J, leaving 12 bases between them. Germline-derived CDR1 and CDR2 are SGHTA and FQGTGA. The CDR3 spans 14 residues. The CDR3 reads CASSATGTGNTIYF. Here the CDR3 DNA reads TGTGCCAGCAGCGCAACAGGGACGGGAAACACCATATATTTT.

The chain recombines TRBV4-1 with TRBJ2-5; a weak D match, TRBD2 (5 bases). CDR1 is MGHRA, CDR2 YSYEKL, per germline. Between the trimmed V and J ends, which lost 0 bases and 4 bases, there was a span of 9 bases. This CDR3 region has 14 residues. The CDR3, as DNA: TGCGCCAGCAGCCAAGATCCAAGCGGAGAGACCCAGTACTTC. Translation: CASSQDPSGETQYF.

The V gene is TRBV19, the J gene TRBJ1-2, with a weak D call TRBD1 (6 bases). The V and J ends lost 0 bases and 6 bases respectively, with 8 bases between them. The CDR3 loop spans 13 amino acids. The germline gives CDR1 LNHDA, CDR2 SQIVND (reference sequence). The CDR3 protein is CASSIERQDGYTF. DNA of the CDR3: TGTGCCAGTAGTATAGAGAGACAGGATGGCTACACCTTC. The full variable domain, in which reference TRBV19 and TRBJ1-2 provide the parts outside the CDR3, is DGGITQSPKYLFRKEGQNVTLSCEQNLNHDAMYWYRQDPGQGLRLIYYSQIVNDFQKGDIAEGYSVSREKKESFPLTVTSAQKNPTAFYLCASSIERQDGYTFGSGTRLTVV.

The CDR3 nucleotides are TGTGCCAGCAGCCAAGAATACCCGGTTCTAGCTTTGGGAGATACGCAGTATTTT. Translation gives CASSQEYPVLALGDTQYF. The chain carries TRBV14 and TRBJ2-3, with D possibly TRBD2 on 5 matching bases. The V and J ends lost 0 bases and 5 bases respectively, with 21 bases between them. Germline V gene sequence: CDR1 SGHDN, CDR2 FVKESK. This CDR3 region has 18 residues. Based on the CDR3 plus reference TRBV14 and TRBJ2-3, the full variable domain is EAGVTQFPSHSVIEKGQTVTLRCDPISGHDNLYWYRRVMGKEIKFLLHFVKESKQDESGMPNNRFLAERTGGTYSTLKVQPAELEDSGVYFCASSQEYPVLALGDTQYFGPGTRLTVL.

V usage is TRBV3-1 (or the pseudogene TRBV3-2) and J usage is TRBJ1-4, with D perhaps matching TRBD1 (5 bases). V was trimmed by 4 bases and J by 5 bases, leaving 14 bases between them. Germline V CDR1 and CDR2: LGHDT, YNNKEL (reference sequence). CDR3 length: 15 amino acids. CDR3 sequence reads: CASSLRTPGNEKLFF. DNA for the CDR3: TGTGCCAGCAGCCTTAGGACACCAGGGAATGAAAAACTGTTTTTT.

To note about this clone: The sample carries other DNA sequences with the same CDR3. The chain recombines TRBV6-5 with TRBJ2-1; the match to TRBD2 covers 12 bases. The junction had 2 bases not matched to a gene; V was cut back by 0 bases and J by 5 bases. This CDR3 region has 16 residues. Germline CDR1 reads MNHEY; CDR2 reads SVGAGI. The DNA for the CDR3 is TGTGCCAGCAGTTACTCTCTAGCGGGAGGGGACAATGAGCAGTTCTTC. It is translated as CASSYSLAGGDNEQFF.

The chain carries TRBV3-1 (or the pseudogene TRBV3-2) and TRBJ2-7; 9 nucleotides align to TRBD1. From germline, CDR1 is LGHDT and CDR2 YNNKEL (reference sequence). This CDR3 spans 14 amino acids. Trimming took 3 bases from V and 6 from J; bases not matched to a gene: 6. CDR3 amino acids: CASSQTGTGSEQYF. CDR3 DNA sequence: TGTGCCAGCAGCCAGACCGGGACAGGGAGCGAGCAGTACTTC.

This chain links TRBV3-1 (or the pseudogene TRBV3-2) with TRBJ2-5; D is unresolved. The CDR3 length is 12 residues. The V gene lost 0 bases and the J gene lost 5 bases, with 4 bases spanning the gap. The germline gives CDR1 LGHDT, CDR2 YNNKEL (reference sequence). CDR3 DNA: TGTGCCAGCAGCCAAGATCTCGAGACCCAGTACTTC. Its protein is CASSQDLETQYF.

J is TRBJ2-1 and V is TRBV19, with 7 bases that match TRBD2. The CDR3 totals 12 residues. V trimming: 9 bases; J trimming: 10 bases; junction bases outside the gene matches: 9. In germline, CDR1 is LNHDA, CDR2 SQIVND (reference sequence). In DNA, the CDR3 is TGTGCCAGCGAGCGGGGTTTGGGGGAGCAGTTCTTC. It codes for CASERGLGEQFF.

V usage is TRBV2 and J usage is TRBJ2-7; D may be TRBD2 (5 bases). Germline CDR1 and CDR2: SNHLY and FYNNEI. The CDR3 is made up of 14 amino acids. Trimming cost V 5 bases and J 1 base, with 12 bases left between them. This CDR3 reads CASSLDLFSYEQYF. The CDR3, as DNA: TGTGCCAGCAGTTTGGACTTGTTTTCCTACGAGCAGTACTTC.

This clone was seen just once. The chain couples TRBV19 to TRBJ1-5; D perhaps matches TRBD1 (5 bases). V was pared by 4 bases and J by 1 base, with 11 bases between. This CDR3 is built from 15 residues. Per the germline V gene, CDR1 is LNHDA and CDR2 is SQIVND (reference sequence). This CDR3 is CASSTQDSSNQPQHF. The DNA for the CDR3 is TGTGCCAGTAGTACCCAAGACAGCAGCAATCAGCCCCAGCATTTT.

The V gene is TRBV15, the J gene TRBJ2-1; a possible D gene is TRBD1 (6 bases). Germline values: CDR1 LNHNV, CDR2 YYDKDF (reference sequence). Trimming removed 5 bases from V and 5 bases from J, with 16 bases in between. The CDR3 is 15 amino acids. Written as DNA, the CDR3 is TGTGCCACCAGCGCAATAGGGGGAGCCAACAATGAGCAGTTCTTC. It yields the protein CATSAIGGANNEQFF.

The rearrangement links TRBV12-3 or TRBV12-4 to TRBJ1-6; D unresolved. The CDR3 extends over 12 amino acids. The V end lost 3 bases, the J end lost 8 bases, and 5 bases lay between the germline ends. CDR3: CASSFRDSPLHF. The CDR3 bases are TGTGCCAGCAGTTTTCGGGATTCACCCCTCCACTTT.

The chain uses TRBV7-9 and TRBJ2-1; TRBD2 aligns across 8 bases. The CDR3 sequence is 15 residues long. V trimming: 7 bases; J trimming: 7 bases; junction bases outside the gene matches: 12. Germline V gives CDR1 SEHNR, CDR2 FQNEAQ (reference sequence). This CDR3 reads CASTPPGGLMNEQFF. In nucleotides, the CDR3 is TGTGCCAGCACCCCTCCGGGGGGGCTCATGAATGAGCAGTTCTTC.

This rearrangement joins TRBV12-3 or TRBV12-4 to TRBJ2-7, with D unclear. This CDR3 has 13 amino acids. V was trimmed by 1 base and J by 3 bases, leaving 7 bases between them. CDR3 amino acids: CASSLELGYEQYF. The CDR3 DNA reads as TGTGCCAGCAGTTTAGAACTCGGCTACGAGCAGTACTTC.

This chain joins TRBV5-1 and TRBJ2-1; maybe TRBD1 (5 bases). CDR1 and CDR2 from the germline V gene are SGHRS and YFSETQ. V gave up 0 bases and J gave up 7 bases, with 11 bases separating them. The CDR3 is made up of 14 amino acids. The CDR3 coding sequence is TGCGCCAGCAGCTTGGGACAGTTCGTTAATGAGCAGTTCTTC. Protein sequence: CASSLGQFVNEQFF.

The chain is built from TRBV29-1 and TRBJ1-5, with D maybe TRBD1 (5 bases). The CDR3 contains 13 residues. CDR1 is SQVTM, CDR2 ANQGSEA, per germline. V dropped 4 bases and J dropped 0 bases, with 7 bases sitting between them. CDR3: CSVGQNSNQPQHF. The CDR3 region has the DNA TGCAGCGTTGGACAGAATAGCAATCAGCCCCAGCATTTT.